This T cell receptor beta chain was sequenced during a study of blood T cell repertoires in COVID-19. Study-wide background: Samples taken during acute and convalescent COVID-19 were collected in the United States, Italy and Spain. PBMCs, B-cell-depleted T cells, or T cells provided the cDNA or gDNA that made up the material.

Unmatched junction bases numbered 1, after V lost 2 bases and J lost 4 bases. The CDR3 length is 15 residues. Germline CDR1 and CDR2: SGHDT and YYEEEE. As handled by the study authors: Amplification of reference gene primers provided the estimated nucleated cell counts. This table comes from immunoSEQ multiplex PCR, and its TCRdb copy is limited to in-frame clones, with some not included. V, J and clone size were drawn from that table, and D and trimming were deduced from the DNA. The profile shows some 50,000 clones, about four fifths of them singletons. The TCR was taken from a woman older than 75 with acute or convalescent COVID-19. The sample consisted of peripheral blood. This chain connects TRBV5-6 to TRBJ1-4, with 11 bases matching TRBD1. The DNA of the CDR3 is TGTGCCAGCAGCTTCGGGACAGGGGGTAATGAAAAACTGTTTTTT. The encoded protein is CASSFGTGGNEKLFF.